Listed here are 9 T cell receptor beta chains from one sample, sequenced in a study of T cells in Graves' hyperthyroidism and ophthalmopathy. RNA transcripts provided the source from which TCR beta CDR3 regions were amplified. First-round RT-PCR of the TCR CDR3 relied on the HTBI primer set. TCRdb redid the calling of the multiplex PCR reads with MiXCR, one entry per CDR3 protein. This table holds more than 350,000 distinct CDR3 sequences, 14% to 15% found once. Sequencing was performed on blood. Receptors originate from a woman aged 30 to 39 with Graves' hyperthyroidism.

The chain recombines TRBV10-1 with TRBJ2-3; 9 positions agree with TRBD1. Germline assignment: CDR1 WNHNN and CDR2 SYGVQD (reference sequence). V shed 10 bases, J shed 6 bases, and the junction held 14 bases outside the gene matches. The CDR3 is 15 residues long. CDR3 region: CATGSGTGMRDTQYF. Written as DNA, the CDR3 is TGCGCCACCGGGTCCGGGACAGGGATGAGGGATACGCAGTATTTT.

This clonotype has at least ten counts. CDR3 amino acids: CASSQGGRGAFQDTQYF. Here the CDR3 DNA reads TGTGCCAGCAGCCAAGGAGGGAGGGGAGCATTTCAAGATACGCAGTATTTT. The rearrangement links TRBV3-1 to TRBJ2-3, with 7 bases that match TRBD2. V gave up 1 base and J gave up 5 bases; unmatched junction bases: 12. The CDR3 is made up of 17 amino acids. Per the germline V gene, CDR1 is LGHDT and CDR2 is YNNKEL (reference sequence).

The rearrangement uses TRBV11-2 and TRBJ2-4; possibly TRBD1 or TRBD2 for D (5 bases each). V lost 5 bases to trimming and J lost 9 bases, with 20 bases between them. CDR3 length: 15 residues. Germline CDR1 is SGHAT and CDR2 is FQNNGV. The CDR3 loop reads CASSQTGTMWGIQYF. The DNA for the CDR3 is TGTGCCAGCAGCCAGACCGGGACCATGTGGGGCATTCAGTACTTC.

This clonotype occurred a few times. CDR3 residues: CASSFGAGIAKNIQYF. DNA of the CDR3: TGTGCCAGCAGTTTTGGGGCGGGAATAGCCAAAAACATTCAGTACTTC. The chain recombines TRBV12-3 or TRBV12-4 with TRBJ2-4; possibly TRBD2 for D (6 bases). V lost 3 bases to trimming and J lost 0 bases, with 12 bases between them. The CDR3 is 16 amino acids.

This clonotype was counted many times. This chain uses TRBV3-1 with TRBJ1-2; D unclear. The germline gives CDR1 LGHDT, CDR2 YNNKEL (reference sequence). This CDR3 has 12 amino acids. V gave up 3 bases and J gave up 4 bases, with 6 bases separating them. The CDR3 reads CASSQEFYGYTF. In DNA, the CDR3 is TGTGCCAGCAGCCAGGAATTCTATGGCTACACCTTC.

The gene calls are TRBV6-1 and TRBJ1-3, with a tentative D call TRBD1 (6 bases). Germline CDR1 reads MNHNS; CDR2 reads SASEGT. V was cut by 5 bases and J by 0 bases, with 11 bases left in between. This CDR3 has 15 amino acids. The CDR3 protein is CASSPRQASGNTIYF. The DNA of the CDR3 is TGTGCCAGCAGTCCAAGACAGGCCTCTGGAAACACCATATATTTT.

This clonotype has more than one count but fewer than ten. This CDR3 is missing its conserved last phenylalanine or tryptophan, likely due to a read error. The chain recombines TRBV15 with TRBJ1-1; 8 bases match TRBD1. This CDR3 is 15 amino acids long. J gave up 1 base and V 1 base, and 2 bases lay outside the gene matches. Germline V CDR1 and CDR2: LNHNV, YYDKDF (reference sequence). The CDR3 DNA reads TGTGCCACCAGCAGAGGGGACAGGCCGAACACTGAAGCTTTCTTG. It specifies CATSRGDRPNTEAFL.

The chain recombines TRBV3-1 with TRBJ1-2; D is undetermined. Per the germline V gene, CDR1 is LGHDT and CDR2 is YNNKEL (reference sequence). The CDR3 spans 12 residues. V was trimmed by 0 bases and J by 11 bases, leaving 10 bases between them. The CDR3 sequence: CASSQDISSYTF. The DNA for the CDR3 is TGTGCCAGCAGCCAAGATATCTCCTCATACACCTTC.

The table lists this clonotype with many counts. The chain uses TRBV29-1 and TRBJ2-1; 10 bases match TRBD2. The ends lost 2 bases at V and 7 bases at J; junction bases unmatched: 5. The germline V gene has CDR1 SQVTM and CDR2 ANQGSEA. This CDR3 is 14 amino acids long. The CDR3 DNA reads as TGCAGCGTTGAAACTAGCGGGATAGGGAATGAGCAGTTCTTC. This translates into CSVETSGIGNEQFF.